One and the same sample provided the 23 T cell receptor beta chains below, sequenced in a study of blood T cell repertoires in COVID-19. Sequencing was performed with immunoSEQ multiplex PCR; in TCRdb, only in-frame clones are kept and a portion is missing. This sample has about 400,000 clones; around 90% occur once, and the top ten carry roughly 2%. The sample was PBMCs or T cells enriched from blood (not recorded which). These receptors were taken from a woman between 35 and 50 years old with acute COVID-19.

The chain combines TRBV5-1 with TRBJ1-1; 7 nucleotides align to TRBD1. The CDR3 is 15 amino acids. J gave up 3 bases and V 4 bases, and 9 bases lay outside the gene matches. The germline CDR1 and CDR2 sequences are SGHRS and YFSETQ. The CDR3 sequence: CASSTLQGWDTEAFF. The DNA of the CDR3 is TGCGCCAGCAGCACTCTACAGGGGTGGGACACTGAAGCTTTCTTT.

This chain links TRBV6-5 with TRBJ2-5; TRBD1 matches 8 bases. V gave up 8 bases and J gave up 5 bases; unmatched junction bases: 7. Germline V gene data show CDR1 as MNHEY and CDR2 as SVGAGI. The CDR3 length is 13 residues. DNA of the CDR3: TGTGCCAGCTCCACAGGGGGTCGGGAGACCCAGTACTTC. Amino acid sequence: CASSTGGRETQYF.

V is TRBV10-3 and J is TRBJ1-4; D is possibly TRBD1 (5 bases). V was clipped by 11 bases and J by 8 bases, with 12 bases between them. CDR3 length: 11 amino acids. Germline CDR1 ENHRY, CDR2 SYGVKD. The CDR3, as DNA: TGTGCCTCATCCAAGGGGGAAAAACTGTTTTTT. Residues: CASSKGEKLFF.

For the CDR3, the DNA is TGTGCCAGCAGCTTAAGGGACAGGAACTATGGCTACACCTTC. Translated: CASSLRDRNYGYTF. The chain carries TRBV7-2 and TRBJ1-2, with 8 bases that match TRBD1. J gave up 2 bases and V 2 bases, and 1 base lay outside the gene matches. Germline V gene lookup returns CDR1 SGHTA and CDR2 FQGNSA. This CDR3 contains 14 residues. The variable domain in full, completed from reference TRBV7-2 and TRBJ1-2, reads GAGVSQSPSNKVTEKGKDVELRCDPISGHTALYWYRQSLGQGLEFLIYFQGNSAPDKSGLPSDRFSAERTGGSVSTLTIQRTQQEDSAVYLCASSLRDRNYGYTFGSGTRLTVV.

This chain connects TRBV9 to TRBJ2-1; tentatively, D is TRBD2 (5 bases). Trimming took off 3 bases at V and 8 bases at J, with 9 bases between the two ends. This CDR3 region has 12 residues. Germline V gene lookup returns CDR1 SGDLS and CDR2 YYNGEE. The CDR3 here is CASSALGDEQFF. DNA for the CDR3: TGTGCCAGCAGCGCCCTCGGGGATGAGCAGTTCTTC.

The CDR3 nucleotides read TGTGCCAGCAGCTTGTACCGGCGGTCTACTAATGAAAAACTGTTTTTT. It encodes CASSLYRRSTNEKLFF. V and J are TRBV5-6 and TRBJ1-4; no clear D gene. V lost 1 base and J 2 bases, leaving 12 bases between the germline ends. Germline CDR1 reads SGHDT; CDR2 reads YYEEEE. The CDR3 has 16 residues. The whole variable domain, remainder taken from reference TRBV5-6 and TRBJ1-4, is DAGVTQSPTHLIKTRGQQVTLRCSPKSGHDTVSWYQQALGQGPQFIFQYYEEEERQRGNFPDRFSGHQFPNYSSELNVNALLLGDSALYLCASSLYRRSTNEKLFFGSGTQLSVL.

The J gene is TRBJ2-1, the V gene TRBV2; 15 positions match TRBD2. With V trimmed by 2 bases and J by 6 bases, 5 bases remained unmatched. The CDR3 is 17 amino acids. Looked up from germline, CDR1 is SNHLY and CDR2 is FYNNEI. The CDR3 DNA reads TGTGCCAGCAGTGAAACGGGACTAGCGGGGGGAGCCAATGAGCAGTTCTTC. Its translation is CASSETGLAGGANEQFF.

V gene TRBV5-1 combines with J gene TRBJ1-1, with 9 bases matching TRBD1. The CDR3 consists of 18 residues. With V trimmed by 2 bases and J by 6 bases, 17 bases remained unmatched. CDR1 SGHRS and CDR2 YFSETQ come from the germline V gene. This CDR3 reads CASSFPPGTGQSSAEAFF. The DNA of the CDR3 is TGCGCCAGCAGCTTCCCCCCCGGGACAGGGCAGTCCAGCGCTGAAGCTTTCTTT.

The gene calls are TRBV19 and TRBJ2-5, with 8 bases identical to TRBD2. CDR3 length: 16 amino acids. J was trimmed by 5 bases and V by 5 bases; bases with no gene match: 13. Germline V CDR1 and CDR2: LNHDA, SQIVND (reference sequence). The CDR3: CASSGERGSVGETQYF. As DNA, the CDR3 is TGTGCCAGTAGTGGGGAGCGGGGGTCGGTTGGGGAGACCCAGTACTTC. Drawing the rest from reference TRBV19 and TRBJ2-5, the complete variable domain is DGGITQSPKYLFRKEGQNVTLSCEQNLNHDAMYWYRQDPGQGLRLIYYSQIVNDFQKGDIAEGYSVSREKKESFPLTVTSAQKNPTAFYLCASSGERGSVGETQYFGPGTRLLVL.

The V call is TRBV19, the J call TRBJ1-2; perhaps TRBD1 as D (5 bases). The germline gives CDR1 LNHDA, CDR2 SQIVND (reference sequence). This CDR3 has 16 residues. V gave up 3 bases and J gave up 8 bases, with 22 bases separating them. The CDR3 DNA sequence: TGTGCCAGTAGTATGATGGGGCAGAAAATAGTCGGGGGCTACACCTTC. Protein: CASSMMGQKIVGGYTF.

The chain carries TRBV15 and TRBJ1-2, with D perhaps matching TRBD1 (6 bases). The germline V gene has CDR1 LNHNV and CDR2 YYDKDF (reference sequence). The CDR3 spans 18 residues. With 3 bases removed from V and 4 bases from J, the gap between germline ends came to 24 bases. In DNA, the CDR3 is TGTGCCACCAGCAGCTCGGGGGGCGCGATAAAGGCACTCTATGGCTACACCTTC. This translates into CATSSSGGAIKALYGYTF.

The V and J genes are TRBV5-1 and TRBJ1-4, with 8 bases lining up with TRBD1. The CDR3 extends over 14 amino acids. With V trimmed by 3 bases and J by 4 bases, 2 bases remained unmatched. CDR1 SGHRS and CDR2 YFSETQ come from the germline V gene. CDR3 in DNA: TGCGCCAGCAGCTCACAGGGGGGTAATGAAAAACTGTTTTTT. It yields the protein CASSSQGGNEKLFF.

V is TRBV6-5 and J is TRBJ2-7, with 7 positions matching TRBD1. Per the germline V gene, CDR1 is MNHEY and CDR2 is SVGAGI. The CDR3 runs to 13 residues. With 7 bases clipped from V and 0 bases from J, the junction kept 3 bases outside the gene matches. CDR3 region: CASTGTDSYEQYF. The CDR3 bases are TGTGCCAGCACCGGGACAGACTCCTACGAGCAGTACTTC.

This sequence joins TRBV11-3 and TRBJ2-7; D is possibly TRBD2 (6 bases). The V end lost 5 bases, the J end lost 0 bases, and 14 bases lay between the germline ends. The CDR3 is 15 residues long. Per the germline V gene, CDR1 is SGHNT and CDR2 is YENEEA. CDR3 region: CASSPGGGSSYEQYF. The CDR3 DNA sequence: TGTGCCAGCAGCCCCGGCGGAGGGAGCTCCTACGAGCAGTACTTC.

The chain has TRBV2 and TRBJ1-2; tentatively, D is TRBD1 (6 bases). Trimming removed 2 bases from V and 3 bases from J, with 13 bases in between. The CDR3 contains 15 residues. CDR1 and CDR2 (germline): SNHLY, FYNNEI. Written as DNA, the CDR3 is TGTGCCAGCAGTGAACTGGGGGCCAGGGACTATGGCTACACCTTC. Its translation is CASSELGARDYGYTF.

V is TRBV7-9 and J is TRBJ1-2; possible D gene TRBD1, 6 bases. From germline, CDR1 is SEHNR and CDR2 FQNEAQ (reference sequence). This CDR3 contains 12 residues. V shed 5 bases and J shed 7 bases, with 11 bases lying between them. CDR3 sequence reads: CASSEQGRGYTF. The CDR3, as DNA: TGTGCCAGCAGCGAACAGGGCCGTGGCTACACCTTC.

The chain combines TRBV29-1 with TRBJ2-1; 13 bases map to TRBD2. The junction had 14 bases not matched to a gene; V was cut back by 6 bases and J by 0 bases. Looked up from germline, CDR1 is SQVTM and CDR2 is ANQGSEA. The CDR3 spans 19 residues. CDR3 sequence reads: CSVETGTSGDINSYNEQFF. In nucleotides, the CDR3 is TGCAGCGTAGAAACCGGGACTAGCGGGGACATAAACTCCTACAATGAGCAGTTCTTC.

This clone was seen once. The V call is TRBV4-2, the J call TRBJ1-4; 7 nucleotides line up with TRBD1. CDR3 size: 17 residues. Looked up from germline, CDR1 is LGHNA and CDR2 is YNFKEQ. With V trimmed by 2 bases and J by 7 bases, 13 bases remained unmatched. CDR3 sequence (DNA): TGTGCCAGCAGCCAACAAATCGCCGGGACAGCAGCTGAAAAACTGTTTTTT. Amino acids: CASSQQIAGTAAEKLFF.

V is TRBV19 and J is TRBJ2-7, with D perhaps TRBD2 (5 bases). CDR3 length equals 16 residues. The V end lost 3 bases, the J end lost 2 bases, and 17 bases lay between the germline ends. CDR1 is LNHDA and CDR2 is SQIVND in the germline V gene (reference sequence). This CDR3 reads CASSMGRTGNPYEQYF. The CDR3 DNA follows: TGTGCCAGTAGTATGGGTCGCACGGGGAACCCCTACGAGCAGTACTTC.

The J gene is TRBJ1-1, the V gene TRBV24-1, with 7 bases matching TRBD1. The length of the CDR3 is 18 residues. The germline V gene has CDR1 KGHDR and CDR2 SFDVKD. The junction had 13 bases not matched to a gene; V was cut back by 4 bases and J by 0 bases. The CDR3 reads CATSDSHRGKGVNTEAFF. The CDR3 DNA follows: TGTGCCACCAGTGACAGCCACAGGGGCAAGGGTGTGAACACTGAAGCTTTCTTT.

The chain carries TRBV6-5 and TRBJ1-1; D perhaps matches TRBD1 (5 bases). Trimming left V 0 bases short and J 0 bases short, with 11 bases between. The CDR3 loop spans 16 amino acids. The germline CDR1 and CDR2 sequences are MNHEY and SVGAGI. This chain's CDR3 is CASSYSSSGVNTEAFF. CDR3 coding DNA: TGTGCCAGCAGTTACTCGAGTTCGGGGGTGAACACTGAAGCTTTCTTT.

In nucleotides, the CDR3 is TGCGCCAGCAGCCAACTAGCGGGGGGTTATGAGCAGTTCTTC. Protein sequence: CASSQLAGGYEQFF. V usage is TRBV4-1 and J usage is TRBJ2-1; 11 bases line up with TRBD2. From germline, CDR1 is MGHRA and CDR2 YSYEKL. V gave up 2 bases and J gave up 8 bases; unmatched junction bases: 2. The CDR3 has 14 amino acids.

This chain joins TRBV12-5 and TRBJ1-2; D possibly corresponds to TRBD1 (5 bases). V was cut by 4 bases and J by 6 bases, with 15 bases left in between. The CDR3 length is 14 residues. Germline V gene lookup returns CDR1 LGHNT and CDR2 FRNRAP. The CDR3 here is CASGSLGGGNGYTF. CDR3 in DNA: TGTGCTAGTGGTTCCCTCGGGGGAGGTAATGGCTACACCTTC.